This T cell receptor (beta chain) was identified in a study of blood T cell repertoires in COVID-19. The assay was immunoSEQ multiplex PCR, and TCRdb's table has in-frame clones only and misses some. The sample consists of fewer than 200,000 clones, about 86% of them appearing once. V gave up 3 bases and J gave up 5 bases, with 11 bases separating them. Germline CDR1 reads ENHRY; CDR2 reads SYGVKD. The CDR3 is 13 amino acids. The chain uses TRBV10-3 and TRBJ2-7, with D tentatively TRBD2 (6 bases). Sequencing was carried out using peripheral blood. The TCR originated in a man in his sixties or seventies with active or convalescent COVID-19. The CDR3 is CAISDPGLNEQYF. The CDR3, as DNA: TGTGCCATCAGTGACCCAGGACTAAACGAGCAGTACTTC.